This T cell receptor (beta chain) stems from a study of cytomegalovirus exposure and HLA in healthy donors. General study points: Investigators reported approximately 150 TCR beta chains as tied to cytomegalovirus. Using the classifier, cytomegalovirus status was reportedly diagnosed with high specificity and sensitivity.

The assay was immunoSEQ multiplex PCR, and TCRdb's table has in-frame clones only and misses some. The sample holds 150,000 or so clones, 85% to 90% seen once. On this clone itself: The antigen remains undetermined.

Sequencing input: PBMCs. The TCR originated in a woman aged 25-40 years in good health and CMV-seropositive.

CDR3 bases: TGTGCCAGCAGCCTCAGGGGTCGGGATACGCAGTATTTT. It specifies CASSLRGRDTQYF. The gene calls are TRBV6-5 and TRBJ2-3; D may be TRBD1 (6 bases). Deletions cut 6 bases from V and 6 bases from J, with 13 bases between. The length of the CDR3 is 13 residues. Germline values: CDR1 MNHEY, CDR2 SVGAGI.